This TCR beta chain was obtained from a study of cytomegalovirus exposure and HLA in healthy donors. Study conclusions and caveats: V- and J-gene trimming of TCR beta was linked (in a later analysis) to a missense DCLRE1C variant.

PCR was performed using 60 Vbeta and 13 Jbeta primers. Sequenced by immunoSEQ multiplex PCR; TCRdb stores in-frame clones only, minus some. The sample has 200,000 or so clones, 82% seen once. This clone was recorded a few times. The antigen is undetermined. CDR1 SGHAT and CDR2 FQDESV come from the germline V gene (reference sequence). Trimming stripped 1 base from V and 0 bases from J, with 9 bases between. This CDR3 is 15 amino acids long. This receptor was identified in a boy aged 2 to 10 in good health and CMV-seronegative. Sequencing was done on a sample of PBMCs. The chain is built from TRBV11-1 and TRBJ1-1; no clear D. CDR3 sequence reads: CASSLVPHMNTEAFF. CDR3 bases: TGTGCCAGCAGCTTAGTTCCACACATGAACACTGAAGCTTTCTTT.